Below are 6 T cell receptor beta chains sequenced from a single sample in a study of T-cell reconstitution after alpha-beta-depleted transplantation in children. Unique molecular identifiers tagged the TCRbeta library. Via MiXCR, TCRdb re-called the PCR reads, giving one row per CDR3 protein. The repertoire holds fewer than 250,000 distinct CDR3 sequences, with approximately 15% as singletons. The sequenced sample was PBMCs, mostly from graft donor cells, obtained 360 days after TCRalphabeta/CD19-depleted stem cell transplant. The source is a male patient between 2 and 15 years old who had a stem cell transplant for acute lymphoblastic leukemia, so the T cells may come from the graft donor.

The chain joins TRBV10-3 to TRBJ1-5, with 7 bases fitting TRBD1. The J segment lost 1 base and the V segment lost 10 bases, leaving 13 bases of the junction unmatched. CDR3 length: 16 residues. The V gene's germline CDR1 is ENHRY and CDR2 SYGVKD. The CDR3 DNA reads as TGTGCCACCACAGGGGCCCTAAGTCCCAGCAATCAGCCCCAGCATTTT. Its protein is CATTGALSPSNQPQHF.

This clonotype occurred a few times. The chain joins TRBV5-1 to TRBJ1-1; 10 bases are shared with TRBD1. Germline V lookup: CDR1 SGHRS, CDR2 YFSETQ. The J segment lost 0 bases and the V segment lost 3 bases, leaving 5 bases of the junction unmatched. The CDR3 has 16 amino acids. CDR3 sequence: CASSSGQGIMNTEAFF. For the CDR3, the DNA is TGCGCCAGCAGCTCGGGACAGGGGATAATGAACACTGAAGCTTTCTTT.

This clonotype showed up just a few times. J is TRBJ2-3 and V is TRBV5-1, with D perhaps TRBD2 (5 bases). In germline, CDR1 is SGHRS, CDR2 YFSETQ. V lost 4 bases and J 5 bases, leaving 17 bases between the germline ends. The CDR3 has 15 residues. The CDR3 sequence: CASSRTRAEVDTQYF. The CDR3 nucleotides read TGCGCCAGCAGCCGCACCCGAGCGGAGGTAGATACGCAGTATTTT.

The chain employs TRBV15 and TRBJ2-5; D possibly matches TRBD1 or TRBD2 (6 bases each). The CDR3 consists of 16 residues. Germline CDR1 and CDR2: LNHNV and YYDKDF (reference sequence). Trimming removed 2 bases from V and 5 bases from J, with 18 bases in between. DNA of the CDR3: TGTGCCACCAGCAGATGGGGGGCGGGGTCGGAGGAGACCCAGTACTTC. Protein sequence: CATSRWGAGSEETQYF.

The CDR3 region has the DNA TGTGCCAGCAGTTCAAGGAGGGATCAGCCCCAGCATTTT. Amino acid sequence: CASSSRRDQPQHF. The J gene is TRBJ1-5, the V gene TRBV27; D is ambiguous. The CDR3 is 13 amino acids. V lost 4 bases, J lost 5 bases, and 9 bases lay in between. Germline V gene sequence: CDR1 MNHEY, CDR2 SMNVEV (reference sequence).

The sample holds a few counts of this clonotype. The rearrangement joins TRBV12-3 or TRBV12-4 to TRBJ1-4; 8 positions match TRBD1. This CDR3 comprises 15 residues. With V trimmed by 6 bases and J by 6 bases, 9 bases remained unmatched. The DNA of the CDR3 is TGTGCCAGCAGCCACGACAGGGGAACAGATGAAAAACTGTTTTTT. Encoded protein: CASSHDRGTDEKLFF.